This T cell receptor (beta chain) emerged from a study of T cell repertoires in cytomegalovirus infection. At the level of the study: It was recently identified HLA-C-restricted and well-studied HLA-B-restricted CMV epitopes that the study used. Public TCR beta signatures provided an indication of both CMV infection and a matching HLA type. Overall study findings and caveats: Frequencies of public TCR beta families were cumulated, and this identified carriers of CMV plus the relevant HLA. HLA-C-restricted CMV clonotypes gave the most frequent clonotype in two of eight donors.

CDR1 and CDR2 (germline): WSHSY, SAAADI. The CDR3 is made up of 15 amino acids. Losses at the gene ends were 5 bases for V and 8 bases for J; bases not matched to a gene: 11. Each CDR3 protein gets one entry after TCRdb re-called the reads with MiXCR. The data show around 500,000 distinct CDR3 sequences, under 55% seen once. Of note for this clonotype: Antigen specificity is unknown.

This chain connects TRBV10-2 to TRBJ2-3; 9 nucleotides line up with TRBD1. Sequences were derived from cultured PBMCs, sampled from culture after CMV antigen stimulation. The TCR originated in a human donor in good health (CMV status not recorded). Some clones in this sample may be carry-over from other donors' samples. CDR3 sequence: CASSIPGQGRGTQYF. CDR3 DNA sequence: TGCGCCAGCAGTATTCCGGGACAGGGTAGGGGTACGCAGTATTTT.